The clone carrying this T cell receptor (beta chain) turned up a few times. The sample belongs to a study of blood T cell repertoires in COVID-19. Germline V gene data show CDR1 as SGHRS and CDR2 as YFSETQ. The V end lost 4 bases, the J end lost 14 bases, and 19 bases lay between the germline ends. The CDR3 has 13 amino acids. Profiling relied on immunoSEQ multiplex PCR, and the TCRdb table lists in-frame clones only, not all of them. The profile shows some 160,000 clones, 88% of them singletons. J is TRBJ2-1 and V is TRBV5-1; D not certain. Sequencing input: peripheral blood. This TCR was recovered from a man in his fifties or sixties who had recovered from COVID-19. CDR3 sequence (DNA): TGCGCCAGCAGCATGAACCCGACTCCACCGGAGTTCTTC. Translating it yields CASSMNPTPPEFF. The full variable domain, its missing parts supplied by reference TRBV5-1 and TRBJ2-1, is KAGVTQTPRYLIKTRGQQVTLSCSPISGHRSVSWYQQTPGQGLQFLFEYFSETQRNKGNFPGRFSGRQFSNSRSEMNVSTLELGDSALYLCASSMNPTPPEFFGPGTRLTVL.